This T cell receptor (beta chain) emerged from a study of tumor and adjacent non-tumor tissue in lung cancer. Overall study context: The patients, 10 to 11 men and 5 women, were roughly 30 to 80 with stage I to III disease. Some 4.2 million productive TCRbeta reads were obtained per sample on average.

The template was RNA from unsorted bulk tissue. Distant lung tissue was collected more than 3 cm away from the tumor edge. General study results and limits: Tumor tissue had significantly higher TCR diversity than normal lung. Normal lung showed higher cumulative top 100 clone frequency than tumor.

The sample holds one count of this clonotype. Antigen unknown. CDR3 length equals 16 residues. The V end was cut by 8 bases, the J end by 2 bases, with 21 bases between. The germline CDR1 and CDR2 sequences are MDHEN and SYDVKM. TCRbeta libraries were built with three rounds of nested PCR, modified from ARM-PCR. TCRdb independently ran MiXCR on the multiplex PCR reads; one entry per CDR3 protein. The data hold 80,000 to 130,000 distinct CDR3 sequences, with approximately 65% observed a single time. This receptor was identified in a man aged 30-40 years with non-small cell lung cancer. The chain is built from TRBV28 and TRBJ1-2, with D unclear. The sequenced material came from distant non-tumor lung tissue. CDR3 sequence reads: CASYGRLTLVNYGYTF. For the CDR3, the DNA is TGTGCCAGCTACGGGAGGCTTACGTTAGTGAACTATGGCTACACCTTC.